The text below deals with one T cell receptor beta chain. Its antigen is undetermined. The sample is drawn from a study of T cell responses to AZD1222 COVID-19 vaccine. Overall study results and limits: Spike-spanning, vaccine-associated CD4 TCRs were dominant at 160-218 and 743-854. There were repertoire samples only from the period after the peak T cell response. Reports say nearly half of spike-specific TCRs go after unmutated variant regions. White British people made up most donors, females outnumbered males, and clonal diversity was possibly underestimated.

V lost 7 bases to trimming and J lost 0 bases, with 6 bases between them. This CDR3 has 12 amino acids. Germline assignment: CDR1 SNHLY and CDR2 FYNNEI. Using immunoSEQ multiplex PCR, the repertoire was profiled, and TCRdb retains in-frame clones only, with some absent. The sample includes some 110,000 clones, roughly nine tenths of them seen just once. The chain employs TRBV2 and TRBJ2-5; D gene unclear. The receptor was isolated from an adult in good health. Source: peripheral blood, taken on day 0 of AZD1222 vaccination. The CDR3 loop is CASTYNQETQYF. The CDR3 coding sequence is TGTGCCAGCACCTACAACCAAGAGACCCAGTACTTC.